These 22 T cell receptor beta chains share one sample of origin, sequenced in a study of blood T cell repertoires in COVID-19. Method: immunoSEQ multiplex PCR; TCRdb's copy keeps in-frame clones and lacks some. The data contain about 380,000 clones, 88% of them singletons. Sequenced material: PBMCs or T cells enriched from blood (not recorded which). Source of these receptors: a woman in her late teens or twenties who had recovered from COVID-19.

This chain joins TRBV7-8 and TRBJ1-2; 9 bases fit TRBD1. Trimming at V came to 5 bases and at J to 4 bases, leaving 8 bases not matched to a gene. This CDR3 has 15 residues. Per the germline V gene, CDR1 is SGHVS and CDR2 is FQNEAQ. CDR3 nucleotides: TGTGCCAGCAGCGCGGGGGACAGGGAGGTCTATGGCTACACCTTC. This encodes CASSAGDREVYGYTF. Variable domain in full (rest from reference TRBV7-8 and TRBJ1-2): GAGVSQSPRYKVAKRGQDVALRCDPISGHVSLFWYQQALGQGPEFLTYFQNEAQLDKSGLPSDRFFAERPEGSVSTLKIQRTQQEDSAVYLCASSAGDREVYGYTFGSGTRLTVV.

J is TRBJ1-1 and V is TRBV7-8; a possible D gene is TRBD1 (6 bases). The CDR3 extends over 13 amino acids. V shed 5 bases and J shed 6 bases, with 13 bases lying between them. The germline CDR1 and CDR2 sequences are SGHVS and FQNEAQ. CDR3 amino acids: CASSQDRIAEAFF. In DNA form, the CDR3 reads TGTGCCAGCAGCCAAGACAGGATCGCTGAAGCTTTCTTT.

This clone was observed a few times. The chain combines TRBV10-1 with TRBJ2-2, with D tentatively TRBD1 (6 bases). Trimming shortened V by 3 bases and J by 1 base, and 6 bases separated the two germline ends. From germline, CDR1 is WNHNN and CDR2 SYGVQD (reference sequence). CDR3 length: 14 residues. The CDR3 sequence: CASSEGGNTGELFF. The CDR3 bases are TGCGCCAGCAGTGAAGGGGGGAACACCGGGGAGCTGTTTTTT.

The chain has TRBV7-9 and TRBJ1-5, with a possible D match to TRBD1 (6 bases). CDR1 is SEHNR, CDR2 FQNEAQ, per germline (reference sequence). The ends were cut back, 5 bases at V and 0 bases at J, with 11 bases in the middle. The CDR3 loop spans 15 amino acids. CDR3 bases: TGTGCCAGCAGCCCTGCAGGGGATAGCAATCAGCCCCAGCATTTT. It is translated as CASSPAGDSNQPQHF.

The chain couples TRBV5-4 to TRBJ1-4, with D perhaps TRBD1 (5 bases). The CDR3 has 18 amino acids. Germline CDR1 SGHNT, CDR2 YYREEE (reference sequence). V dropped 0 bases and J dropped 2 bases, with 17 bases sitting between them. CDR3 region: CASSLGLSGGTTNEKLFF. CDR3 nucleotides: TGTGCCAGCAGCTTGGGTTTGTCGGGGGGAACGACTAATGAAAAACTGTTTTTT.

The chain is built from TRBV10-3 and TRBJ1-6, with a possible D match to TRBD1 (5 bases). The CDR3 runs to 17 residues. In germline, CDR1 is ENHRY, CDR2 SYGVKD. V was trimmed by 4 bases and J by 0 bases, leaving 13 bases between them. DNA of the CDR3: TGTGCCATCAGTGGCCGGGAGGGGAGCTCCTATAATTCACCCCTCCACTTT. It yields the protein CAISGREGSSYNSPLHF.

The J gene is TRBJ2-1, the V gene TRBV1; TRBD2, the table's D call, lacks a check against the DNA. TRBV1 is a known pseudogene. CDR3 size: 16 residues. The CDR3 spells CTRTLSGGSSYNEQFF. The CDR3 DNA is TGCACCAGAACCCTTAGCGGGGGGAGCTCCTACAATGAGCAGTTCTTC.

This clone came up a few times. V gene TRBV7-8 combines with J gene TRBJ2-5; 8 nucleotides match TRBD1. V dropped 3 bases and J dropped 1; count of bases not matched to a gene: 4. The CDR3 is 15 amino acids. The germline V gene has CDR1 SGHVS and CDR2 FQNEAQ. The CDR3 nucleotides are TGTGCCAGCAGCTTGGACAGGGTCATCCAAGAGACCCAGTACTTC. Protein sequence: CASSLDRVIQETQYF.

The chain recombines TRBV9 with TRBJ2-3, with D unresolved. CDR3 size: 14 residues. Germline V CDR1 and CDR2: SGDLS, YYNGEE. With 0 bases removed from V and 0 bases from J, the gap between germline ends came to 5 bases. The CDR3: CASSVGQSTDTQYF. The CDR3 nucleotides read TGTGCCAGCAGCGTAGGGCAGAGCACAGATACGCAGTATTTT.

This clone was counted ten times or more. The chain uses TRBV6-1 and TRBJ1-3, with TRBD1 matching 7 bases. The germline V gene has CDR1 MNHNS and CDR2 SASEGT. The CDR3 has 15 amino acids. V lost 1 base to trimming and J lost 4 bases; unmatched junction nucleotides: 4. For the CDR3, the DNA is TGTGCCAGCAGTGAAGTCGGGACAGAAGGAAACACCATATATTTT. This codes for CASSEVGTEGNTIYF.

The V gene is TRBV27, the J gene TRBJ2-4; weak D call: TRBD1 (5 bases). This CDR3 comprises 17 residues. V lost 9 bases and J 1 base, leaving 22 bases between the germline ends. Germline CDR1 and CDR2: MNHEY and SMNVEV (reference sequence). CDR3 coding DNA: TGTGCCAGTCCCTACCCCAGGGTTGGCGTTGCCAAAAACATTCAGTACTTC. This translates into CASPYPRVGVAKNIQYF.

V gene TRBV15 combines with J gene TRBJ1-4; D call uncertain. The CDR3 runs to 12 residues. V was shortened by 1 base and J by 8 bases, with 5 bases between the two germline ends. The germline CDR1 and CDR2 sequences are LNHNV and YYDKDF (reference sequence). The CDR3 region has the DNA TGTGCCACCAGCAGAGGCTACGAAAAACTGTTTTTT. Translation gives CATSRGYEKLFF.

The V call is TRBV11-2, the J call TRBJ1-1; D unclear. Germline loops: CDR1 SGHAT, CDR2 FQNNGV. This CDR3 is built from 13 residues. V lost 5 bases, J lost 1 base, and 8 bases lay in between. In DNA form, the CDR3 reads TGTGCCAGCAGCCAAGGAGCGAACACTGAAGCTTTCTTT. Its translation: CASSQGANTEAFF. Complete variable domain (other parts from reference TRBV11-2 and TRBJ1-1): EAGVAQSPRYKIIEKRQSVAFWCNPISGHATLYWYQQILGQGPKLLIQFQNNGVVDDSQLPKDRFSAERLKGVDSTLKIQPAKLEDSAVYLCASSQGANTEAFFGQGTRLTVV.

The sample holds one count of this clone. This chain joins TRBV6-5 and TRBJ2-7; no clear D. The germline CDR1 and CDR2 sequences are MNHEY and SVGAGI. Trimming pared 8 bases from V and 1 base from J, leaving 15 bases between. The CDR3 consists of 14 residues. The CDR3 loop reads CASFLTVGSYEQYF. The CDR3 bases are TGTGCCAGCTTCCTAACAGTGGGTTCCTACGAGCAGTACTTC.

The genes are TRBV4-1 and TRBJ2-7, with 10 bases matching TRBD2. This CDR3 contains 15 residues. Losses at the gene ends were 4 bases for V and 5 bases for J; bases not matched to a gene: 8. Germline lookup yields CDR1 MGHRA and CDR2 YSYEKL. As DNA, the CDR3 is TGCGCCAGCAGCCTTGAACTAGCGGGGTACCACGAGCAGTACTTC. Its translation: CASSLELAGYHEQYF.

This chain joins TRBV28 and TRBJ2-5, with D perhaps matching TRBD2 (6 bases). The V gene lost 5 bases and the J gene lost 0 bases, with 7 bases spanning the gap. CDR1 and CDR2 (germline): MDHEN, SYDVKM. The CDR3 is 13 amino acids. The CDR3 loop is CASSPGDQETQYF. CDR3 DNA: TGTGCCAGCAGTCCGGGGGACCAAGAGACCCAGTACTTC.

V usage is TRBV30 and J usage is TRBJ2-7; D possibly corresponds to TRBD2 (6 bases). Trimming left V 2 bases short and J 3 bases short, with 11 bases between. The germline CDR1 and CDR2 sequences are GTSNPN and SVGIG (reference sequence). The CDR3 is 13 residues long. This chain's CDR3 is CAWSYGGFYEQYF. In nucleotides, the CDR3 is TGTGCCTGGAGTTATGGGGGGTTCTACGAGCAGTACTTC. The whole variable domain, filled in from reference TRBV30 and TRBJ2-7, reads SQTIHQWPATLVQPVGSPLSLECTVEGTSNPNLYWYRQAAGRGLQLLFYSVGIGQISSEVPQNLSASRPQDRQFILSSKKLLLSDSGFYLCAWSYGGFYEQYFGPGTRLTVT.

The chain couples TRBV13 to TRBJ2-1; D is ambiguous. Trimming pared 5 bases from V and 2 bases from J, leaving 16 bases between. The CDR3 covers 16 residues. The germline CDR1 and CDR2 sequences are PRHDT and FYEKMQ (reference sequence). The CDR3 nucleotides read TGTGCCAGCAGCCCCCCGGTGAGAAGTACCTACAATGAGCAGTTCTTC. Its protein product is CASSPPVRSTYNEQFF.

The J gene is TRBJ1-2, the V gene TRBV19; D unclear. Per the germline V gene, CDR1 is LNHDA and CDR2 is SQIVND (reference sequence). V was pared by 5 bases and J by 1 base, with 11 bases between. The CDR3 consists of 14 residues. CDR3 nucleotide sequence: TGTGCCAGTAGTCTTCCCGGGGATAACTATGGCTACACCTTC. It codes for CASSLPGDNYGYTF.

Turning to this clone: The junction departs from the called germline gene at one end, perhaps through a read error. The genes are TRBV11-3 and TRBJ1-1; possibly TRBD1 for D (5 bases). The CDR3 totals 13 residues. Germline CDR1 is SGHNT and CDR2 is YENEEA. The DNA of the CDR3 is TGTGCCAGCAGCCAAGGACACCTCACTGAAACTTTCTTT. It specifies CASSQGHLTETFF.

Worth noting for this clone: Within the sample, other DNA sequences also encode this same CDR3. The V call is TRBV3-1 (or the pseudogene TRBV3-2), the J call TRBJ2-7, with 14 bases identical to TRBD2. The length of the CDR3 is 15 residues. Germline V gene sequence: CDR1 LGHDT, CDR2 YNNKEL (reference sequence). Losses at the gene ends were 4 bases for V and 3 bases for J; bases not matched to a gene: 2. In DNA form, the CDR3 reads TGTGCCAGCAGCCTCGGGACTAGCGGGGGCTACGAGCAGTACTTC. Translated, it gives CASSLGTSGGYEQYF.

The CDR3 region is CASSVGQSSGNTIYF. The DNA of the CDR3 is TGTGCCAGCAGTGTGGGACAGAGCTCTGGAAACACCATATATTTT. The rearrangement links TRBV2 to TRBJ1-3; 7 nucleotides agree with TRBD1. The CDR3 consists of 15 residues. The germline gives CDR1 SNHLY, CDR2 FYNNEI. J gave up 0 bases and V 4 bases, and 3 bases lay outside the gene matches.